One T cell receptor beta chain is described in this entry. This clonotype has a count of ten or more. Its antigen is unknown. It has no much larger one-base neighbor in the sample; base qualities were not kept. This specimen comes from a study of neurological immune-mediated disorders (dated by TCRdb to the late 2010s). At the level of the whole study: Peripheral blood TCR-beta repertoires from patients with HTLV-I-associated myelopathy (HAM/TSP), patients with multiple sclerosis, and healthy controls were compared in the study using UMI-based sequencing. The roughly 100 TCR-beta libraries covered PBMC samples along with longitudinal samples, technical triplicates, and paired sorted CD4+ and CD8+ T-cell subsets. The cohort comprised 60 to 75 subjects: roughly 15 HAM/TSP patients, some 34 multiple sclerosis patients and some 20 healthy controls.

To synthesize cDNA, template-switch 5'RACE was performed with a primer carrying a 10-nucleotide random unique molecular identifier so that each TCR transcript was tagged. Each sequencing run produced over 170 million TCR-beta sequences covering 15-18 subjects. The RNeasy kit was used to extract total RNA. The KAPA Real-time Library Amplification kit was used to amplify TCR-beta VDJ regions with primers targeting the TCR constant region and the 5'RACE anchor. Sample indexes and Illumina adaptors were added in a first PCR, and a second PCR then increased library yield. After Ampure bead purification, the TCR product of roughly 650 bp was size-selected on a 2% E-gel SizeSelection system. Before pooling, libraries had their quality checked on a Bioanalyzer, their concentration measured with Qubit, and their quantity determined with the Kapa Library Quantification kit. An Illumina HiSeq 2500 sequenced the libraries paired-end 2 x 150 bp. To increase sequence diversity, roughly 24-32% phiX was spiked into each library pool. In the authors' own workflow: Quality-filtered reads were processed with the UMI-based MiGEC pipeline, and over 90% of raw TCR sequences were removed by the MiGEC pipeline during error correction. VDJ genes were aligned to IMGT germline references, and each clonotype was defined by a unique CDR3 amino acid sequence together with V-J genes. Clonal expansion, Shannon diversity and CDR3 relatedness (CalcPairwiseDistances, ClusterSamples) were evaluated with VDJtools, and phylogenetic trees were built with CLCbio workbench. Using coefficient-of-variation modelling across technical triplicates, the study counted a clone as expanded if it had at least 8 unique UMIs. TCRdb reran the public reads through fastp at Q25 and MiXCR, keeping productive beta chains. Every CDR3 protein is listed once, alongside the most common genes and DNA of its rows. In this record, the V and J calls reflect TCRdb's handling and not the investigators' own analysis. This sample is represented by fewer than 35,000 distinct CDR3 sequences; over 4% of them were singletons. Together, the top ten hold roughly 24% of the sample.

Results the study describes overall, beyond this receptor: Expanded clones from different subjects shared no identical CDR3 amino acid sequences, which suggests that TCR-beta repertoires were private in all groups. The highest TCR clonal expansion was observed in HAM/TSP patients, whereas the lowest was observed in MS patients, even when compared with healthy controls.

Blood bank volunteers in Maryland, USA served as the healthy controls. Libraries from unsorted PBMCs were made from 2 million PBMCs kept in RNAlater at -80 degrees C until RNA extraction. Peripheral blood was subjected to Ficoll-Hypaque density gradient centrifugation to isolate PBMCs, which were then cryopreserved in liquid nitrogen. The sample taken for sequencing was PBMCs. This clonotype was obtained from a man between 18 and 35 years old in good health.

The sequenced DNA is TGCGCCAGCAGCCCCGGGTGGGAAGATTGGGATCAGCCCCAGCATTTT. The translation is CASSPGWEDWDQPQHF. The receptor chain draws on TRBV5-1 and TRBJ1-5; the D gene assignment is ambiguous. Taken from the germline V gene, the CDR1 and CDR2 loops are SGHRS and YFSETQ. The CDR3 goes from the cysteine to the phenylalanine over 16 residues. Left in the record is the CDR3 DNA by itself, 48 bases read in frame from the first base. The trim is 4 bases for V and 5 bases for J, with a gap of 19 bases between the germline ends.